Sequencing of this T cell receptor (beta chain) was carried out in a study of blood T cell repertoires in COVID-19. Overall study context: Whether acute or convalescent, the COVID-19 samples came from the United States, Italy and Spain.

Sequencing used immunoSEQ multiplex PCR; TCRdb keeps in-frame clones, though not all of them. The sample lists some 35,000 clones; roughly 88% were seen once. This CDR3 has 13 residues. V was trimmed by 0 bases and J by 10 bases, leaving 10 bases between them. Germline V gene data show CDR1 as SGHTA and CDR2 as FQGNSA. The chain links TRBV7-2 to TRBJ2-1, with a possible D match to TRBD1 (5 bases). What was sequenced was peripheral blood. The TCR originated in a man aged 55-75 years with active COVID-19. The DNA for the CDR3 is TGTGCCAGCAGCTTAGCGGGTTGGGGCGAGCAGTTCTTC. Encoded protein: CASSLAGWGEQFF.